This entry is about one T cell receptor (beta chain). From germline, CDR1 is LGHNA and CDR2 YNFKEQ. Trimming stripped 0 bases from V and 4 bases from J, with 22 bases between. CDR3 length: 18 residues. This was a survey-level run. Data came from immunoSEQ multiplex PCR; TCRdb stores just in-frame clones and leaves some out. The sample lists 30,000 to 40,000 clones, 69% occurring once. The data belong to a study of STAT5B mutations in CD4+ large granular lymphocyte leukemia. The clonotype comes from a human donor in good health. Sequenced sample: CD4+ T cells from blood buffy coats. The V gene is TRBV4-2, the J gene TRBJ2-7; D may be TRBD2 (6 bases). The CDR3 sequence is CASSQERGLPGVLYEQYF. CDR3 DNA: TGTGCCAGCAGCCAAGAAAGGGGACTTCCCGGGGTTTTGTACGAGCAGTACTTC.